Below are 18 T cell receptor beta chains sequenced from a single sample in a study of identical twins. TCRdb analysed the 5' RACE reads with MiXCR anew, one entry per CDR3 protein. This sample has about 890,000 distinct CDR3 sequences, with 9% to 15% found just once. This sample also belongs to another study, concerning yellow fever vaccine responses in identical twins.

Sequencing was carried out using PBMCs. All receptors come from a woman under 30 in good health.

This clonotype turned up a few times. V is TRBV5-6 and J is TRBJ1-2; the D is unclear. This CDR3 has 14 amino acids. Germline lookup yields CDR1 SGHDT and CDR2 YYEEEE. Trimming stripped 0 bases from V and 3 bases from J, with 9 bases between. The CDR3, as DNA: TGTGCCAGCAGCTTGGGGCAGCAGGACTATGGCTACACCTTC. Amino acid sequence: CASSLGQQDYGYTF.

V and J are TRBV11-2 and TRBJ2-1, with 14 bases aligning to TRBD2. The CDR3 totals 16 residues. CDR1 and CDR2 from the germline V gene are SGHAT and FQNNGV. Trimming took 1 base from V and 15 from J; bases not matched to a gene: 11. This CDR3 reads CASSLGVGTSGSRPFF. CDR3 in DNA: TGTGCCAGCAGCTTAGGTGTTGGGACTAGCGGGAGTCGGCCGTTCTTC.

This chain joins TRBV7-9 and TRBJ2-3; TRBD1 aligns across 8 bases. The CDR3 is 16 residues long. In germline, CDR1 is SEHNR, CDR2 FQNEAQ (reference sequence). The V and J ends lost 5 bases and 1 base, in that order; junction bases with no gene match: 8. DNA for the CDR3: TGTGCCAGCAGCAAACCCCAGGGGGCAGGCACAGATACGCAGTATTTT. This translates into CASSKPQGAGTDTQYF.

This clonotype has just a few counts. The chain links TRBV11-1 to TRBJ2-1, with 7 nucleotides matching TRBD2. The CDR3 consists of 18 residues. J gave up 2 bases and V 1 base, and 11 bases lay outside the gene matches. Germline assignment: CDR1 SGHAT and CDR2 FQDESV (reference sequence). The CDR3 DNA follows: TGTGCCAGCAGCTTAGGGAGGCTCGCGGGAGAAACCTACAATGAGCAGTTCTTC. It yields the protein CASSLGRLAGETYNEQFF.

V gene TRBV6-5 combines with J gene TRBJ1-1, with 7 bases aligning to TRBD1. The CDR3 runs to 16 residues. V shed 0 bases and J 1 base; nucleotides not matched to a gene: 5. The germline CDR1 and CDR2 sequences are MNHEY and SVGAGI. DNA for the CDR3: TGTGCCAGCAGTTACTCGGCGACAGGGTGGAACACTGAAGCTTTCTTT. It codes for CASSYSATGWNTEAFF.

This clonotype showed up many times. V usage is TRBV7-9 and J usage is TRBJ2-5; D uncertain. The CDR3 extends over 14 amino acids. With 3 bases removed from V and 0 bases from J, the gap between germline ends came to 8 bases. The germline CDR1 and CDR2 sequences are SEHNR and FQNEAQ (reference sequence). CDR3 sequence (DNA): TGTGCCAGCAGCTTCAACCAGAACCAAGAGACCCAGTACTTC. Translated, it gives CASSFNQNQETQYF.

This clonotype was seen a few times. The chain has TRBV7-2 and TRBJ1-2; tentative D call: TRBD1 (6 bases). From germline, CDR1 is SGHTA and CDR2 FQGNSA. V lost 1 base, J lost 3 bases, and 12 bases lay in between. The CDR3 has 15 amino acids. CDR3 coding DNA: TGTGCCAGCAGCTTAGGAGGGGGTACCTACTATGGCTACACCTTC. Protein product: CASSLGGGTYYGYTF.

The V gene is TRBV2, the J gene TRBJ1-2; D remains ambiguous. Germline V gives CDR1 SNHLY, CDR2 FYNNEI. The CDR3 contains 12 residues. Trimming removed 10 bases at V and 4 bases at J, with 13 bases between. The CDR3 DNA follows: TGTGCCACCGTAGGGTTCGGCTATGGCTACACCTTC. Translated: CATVGFGYGYTF.

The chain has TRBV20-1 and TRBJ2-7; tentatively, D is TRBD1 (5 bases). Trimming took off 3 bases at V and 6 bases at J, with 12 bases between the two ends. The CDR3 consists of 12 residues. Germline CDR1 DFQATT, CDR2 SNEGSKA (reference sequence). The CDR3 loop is CSASRQGCEQYV. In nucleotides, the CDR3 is TGCAGTGCTAGTCGGCAGGGCTGCGAGCAGTACGTC.

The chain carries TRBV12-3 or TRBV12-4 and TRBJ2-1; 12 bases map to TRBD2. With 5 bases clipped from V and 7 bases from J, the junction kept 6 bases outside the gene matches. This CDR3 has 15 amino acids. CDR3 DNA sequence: TGTGCCAGCAGTCAGACTAGCGGGAGTATAAATGAGCAGTTCTTC. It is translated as CASSQTSGSINEQFF.

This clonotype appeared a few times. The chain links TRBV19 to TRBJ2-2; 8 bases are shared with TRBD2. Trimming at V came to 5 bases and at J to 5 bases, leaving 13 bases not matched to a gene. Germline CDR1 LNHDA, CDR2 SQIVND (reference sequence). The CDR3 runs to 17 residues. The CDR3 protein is CASSFPAGTRATGELFF. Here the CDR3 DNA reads TGTGCCAGTAGTTTTCCGGCCGGGACTAGAGCTACCGGGGAGCTGTTTTTT.

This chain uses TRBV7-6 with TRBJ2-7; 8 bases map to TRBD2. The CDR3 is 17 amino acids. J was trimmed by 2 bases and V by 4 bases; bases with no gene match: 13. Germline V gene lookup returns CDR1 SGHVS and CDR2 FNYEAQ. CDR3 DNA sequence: TGTGCCAGCAGCTACCAACTTAGCGGGAACCTAACCTACGAGCAGTACTTC. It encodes CASSYQLSGNLTYEQYF.

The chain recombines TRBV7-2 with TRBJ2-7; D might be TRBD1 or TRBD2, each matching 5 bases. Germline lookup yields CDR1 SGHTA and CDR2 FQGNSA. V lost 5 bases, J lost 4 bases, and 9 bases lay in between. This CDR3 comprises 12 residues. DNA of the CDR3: TGTGCCAGCAGCAGGGACGGGTACGAGCAGTACGTC. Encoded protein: CASSRDGYEQYV.

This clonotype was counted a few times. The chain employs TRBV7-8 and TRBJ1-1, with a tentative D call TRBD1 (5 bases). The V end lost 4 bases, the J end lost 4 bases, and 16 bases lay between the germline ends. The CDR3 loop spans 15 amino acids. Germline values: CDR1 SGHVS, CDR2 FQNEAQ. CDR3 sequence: CASSSGLPGGTEAFF. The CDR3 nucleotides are TGTGCCAGCAGCTCGGGACTACCTGGGGGCACTGAAGCTTTCTTT. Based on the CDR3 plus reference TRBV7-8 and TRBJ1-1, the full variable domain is GAGVSQSPRYKVAKRGQDVALRCDPISGHVSLFWYQQALGQGPEFLTYFQNEAQLDKSGLPSDRFFAERPEGSVSTLKIQRTQQEDSAVYLCASSSGLPGGTEAFFGQGTRLTVV.

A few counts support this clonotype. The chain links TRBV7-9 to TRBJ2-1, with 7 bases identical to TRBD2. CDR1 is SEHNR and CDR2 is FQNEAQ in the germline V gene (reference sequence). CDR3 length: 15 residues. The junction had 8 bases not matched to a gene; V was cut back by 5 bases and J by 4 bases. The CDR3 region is CASSPGTTLYNEQFF. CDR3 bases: TGTGCCAGCAGCCCAGGGACTACCCTTTACAATGAGCAGTTCTTC. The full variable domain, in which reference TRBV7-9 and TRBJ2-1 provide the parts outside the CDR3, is DTGVSQNPRHKITKRGQNVTFRCDPISEHNRLYWYRQTLGQGPEFLTYFQNEAQLEKSRLLSDRFSAERPKGSFSTLEIQRTEQGDSAMYLCASSPGTTLYNEQFFGPGTRLTVL.

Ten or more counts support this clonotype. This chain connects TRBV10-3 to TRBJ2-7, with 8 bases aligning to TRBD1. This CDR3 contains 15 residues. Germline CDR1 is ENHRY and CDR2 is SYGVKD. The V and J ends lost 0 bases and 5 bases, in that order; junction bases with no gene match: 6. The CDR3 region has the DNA TGTGCCATCAGTGAGTCACTAGACAGGGGCAACGAGCAGTACTTC. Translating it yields CAISESLDRGNEQYF.

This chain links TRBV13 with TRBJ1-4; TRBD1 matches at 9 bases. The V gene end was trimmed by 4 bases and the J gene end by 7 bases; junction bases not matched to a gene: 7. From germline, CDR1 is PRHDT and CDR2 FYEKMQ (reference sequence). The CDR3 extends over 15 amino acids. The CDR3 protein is CASSSPGTGTEKLFF. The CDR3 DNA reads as TGTGCCAGCAGCTCTCCCGGGACAGGGACTGAAAAACTGTTTTTT.

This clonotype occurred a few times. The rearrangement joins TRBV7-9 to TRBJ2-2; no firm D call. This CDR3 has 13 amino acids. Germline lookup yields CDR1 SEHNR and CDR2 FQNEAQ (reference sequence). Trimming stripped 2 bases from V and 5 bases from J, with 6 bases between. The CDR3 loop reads CASSLFYTGELFF. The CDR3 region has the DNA TGTGCCAGCAGCTTATTCTATACCGGGGAGCTGTTTTTT.